This T cell receptor (beta chain) is drawn from a study of T cells after yellow fever vaccination. Study-wide points: Only a minor proportion of clonotypes was detected across both CD4 and CD8 compartments.

This clonotype was observed at least ten times. What it binds is not known. One entry per CDR3 protein results from TCRdb running MiXCR on the 5' RACE reads. The repertoire consists of 500,000 to 650,000 distinct CDR3 sequences, with approximately 12% occurring once and the leading ten covering around 15%. CDR1 and CDR2 from the germline V gene are SGHRS and YFSETQ. The CDR3 is 13 amino acids. V gave up 0 bases and J gave up 2 bases, with 5 bases separating them. The receptor was isolated from a man aged 25-45 years who received the YFV17D yellow fever vaccine. The chain is built from TRBV5-1 and TRBJ1-1; D is unclear. Specimen: PBMCs, collected on the day of the yellow fever booster vaccination. This CDR3 is CASSLGVNTEAFF. In DNA, the CDR3 is TGCGCCAGCAGCTTGGGCGTAAACACTGAAGCTTTCTTT.